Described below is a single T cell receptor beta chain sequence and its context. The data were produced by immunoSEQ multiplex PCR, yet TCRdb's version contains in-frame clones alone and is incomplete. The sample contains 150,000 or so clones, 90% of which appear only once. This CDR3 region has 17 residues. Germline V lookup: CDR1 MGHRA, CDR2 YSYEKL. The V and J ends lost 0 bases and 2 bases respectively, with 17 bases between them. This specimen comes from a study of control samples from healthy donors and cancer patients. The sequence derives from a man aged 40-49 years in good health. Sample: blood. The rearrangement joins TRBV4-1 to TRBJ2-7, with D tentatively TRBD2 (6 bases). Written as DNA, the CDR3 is TGCGCCAGCAGCCAAGATGGGAGGTCCTATGTCCCCTACGAGCAGTACTTC. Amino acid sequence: CASSQDGRSYVPYEQYF.